Presented here are 9 T cell receptor beta chains from one specimen sequenced in a study of OX40 agonist ivuxolimab in advanced cancers. Generated by immunoSEQ multiplex PCR, the TCRdb table keeps only in-frame clones and is missing some. The data show about 19,000 clones, approximately 83% seen once. Sequencing was performed on CD4+ or CD8+ T cells sorted from blood, taken in a trial of the OX40 agonist ivuxolimab. The receptor set was obtained from an adult with an advanced solid tumor such as melanoma, head and neck, liver or kidney cancer.

The sample holds a few counts of this clone. The V gene is TRBV7-8, the J gene TRBJ2-4, with D perhaps TRBD1 or TRBD2 (5 bases each). Trimming stripped 8 bases from V and 0 bases from J, with 8 bases between. Germline V gives CDR1 SGHVS, CDR2 FQNEAQ. The CDR3 totals 13 residues. Here the CDR3 DNA reads TGTGCCAGCGTGGGGGAAGCCAAAAACATTCAGTACTTC. Translation gives CASVGEAKNIQYF.

The chain carries TRBV9 and TRBJ2-5; 8 nucleotides align to TRBD2. Germline lookup yields CDR1 SGDLS and CDR2 YYNGEE. The CDR3 is 16 amino acids. J gave up 2 bases and V 6 bases, and 12 bases lay outside the gene matches. Here the CDR3 reads CASTPGGGGRQETQYF. The CDR3 coding sequence is TGTGCCAGCACCCCGGGGGGCGGGGGGCGACAAGAGACCCAGTACTTC. Full variable domain (rest looked up from reference TRBV9 and TRBJ2-5): DSGVTQTPKHLITATGQRVTLRCSPRSGDLSVYWYQQSLDQGLQFLIQYYNGEERAKGNILERFSAQQFPDLHSELNLSSLELGDSALYFCASTPGGGGRQETQYFGPGTRLLVL.

This chain links TRBV30 with TRBJ1-1; weak D call: TRBD1 (5 bases). Looked up from germline, CDR1 is GTSNPN and CDR2 is SVGIG (reference sequence). V gave up 8 bases and J gave up 3 bases, with 13 bases separating them. The CDR3 runs 12 residues. The chain's CDR3 is CARFDSHTEAFF. In DNA, the CDR3 is TGTGCCCGATTCGACAGTCACACTGAAGCTTTCTTT.

The V call is TRBV14, the J call TRBJ2-7; TRBD2 is a possible D gene (6 bases). Trimming cost V 1 base and J 1 base, with 11 bases left between them. The CDR3 is 15 amino acids. Germline V gene lookup returns CDR1 SGHDN and CDR2 FVKESK. The CDR3 spells CASSQGYSGSYEQYF. CDR3 DNA: TGTGCCAGCAGCCAAGGTTATAGCGGATCCTACGAGCAGTACTTC.

The chain couples TRBV11-1 to TRBJ2-7, with TRBD1 as a possible D gene (6 bases). V was clipped by 5 bases and J by 5 bases, with 13 bases between them. Germline loops: CDR1 SGHAT, CDR2 FQDESV (reference sequence). This CDR3 comprises 13 residues. The CDR3 nucleotides are TGTGCCAGCAGCACGGGCAGGGGCGACGAGCAGTACTTC. This translates into CASSTGRGDEQYF.

This sequence joins TRBV7-8 and TRBJ1-1, with TRBD1 matching over 10 bases. After removal of 4 bases from V and 8 bases from J, the junction contained 4 bases not matched to a gene. This CDR3 spans 13 amino acids. Germline CDR1 SGHVS, CDR2 FQNEAQ. The CDR3 sequence: CASSYDRGLEAFF. For the CDR3, the DNA is TGTGCCAGCAGCTACGACAGGGGGCTGGAAGCTTTCTTT.

The rearrangement links TRBV4-3 to TRBJ1-2; the D gene is possibly TRBD1 (5 bases). Deletions cut 0 bases from V and 2 bases from J, with 16 bases between. The germline CDR1 and CDR2 sequences are LGHNA and YSLEER. The CDR3 totals 17 residues. The CDR3 is CASSQDSSFGGNYGYTF. The CDR3 nucleotides are TGCGCCAGCAGCCAAGATTCATCTTTCGGGGGGAACTATGGCTACACCTTC.

The gene calls are TRBV4-1 and TRBJ2-7, with D tentatively TRBD1 or TRBD2 (5 bases each). This CDR3 is 15 amino acids long. V dropped 2 bases and J dropped 2 bases, with 13 bases sitting between them. Germline loops: CDR1 MGHRA, CDR2 YSYEKL. This chain's CDR3 is CASSQSFGGPYEQYF. The CDR3 coding sequence is TGCGCCAGCAGCCAATCATTTGGGGGTCCCTACGAGCAGTACTTC.

V gene TRBV5-8 combines with J gene TRBJ1-2, with 7 bases identical to TRBD1. This CDR3 has 14 residues. Germline-derived CDR1 and CDR2 are SGHTS and YDEGEE. The J segment lost 6 bases and the V segment lost 2 bases, leaving 7 bases of the junction unmatched. DNA of the CDR3: TGTGCCAGCAGCTTACAGGGGACGATGGATGGCTACACCTTC. Translation: CASSLQGTMDGYTF.